The clone carrying this T cell receptor (beta chain) has ten or more counts. Its antigen is unknown. The data originate from a study of human T cells and chemical hapten exposure. The time point here: patch test 2, 6 weeks after DPC sensitization. Treatment of the sample: therapeutic diphenylcyclopropenone sensitization with weekly scalp DPC. Study results and caveats: The study found that DPC sensitization did not change TCRs above 1 in 1000 frequency.

Looked up from germline, CDR1 is MNHNY and CDR2 is SVGAGI (reference sequence). This CDR3 has 12 residues. The V end was cut by 4 bases, the J end by 6 bases, with 9 bases between. Using its own MiXCR run on the RACE reads, TCRdb lists one record per CDR3 protein. Here the sample spans more than 75,000 distinct CDR3 sequences, about 9.6% being singletons. The sequence was obtained from a woman aged 40 to 50 with alopecia areata. Some clones in this sample may be carry-over from other donors' samples. This specimen was whole blood, taken in connection with sensitization to the hapten diphenylcyclopropenone (DPC). This chain joins TRBV6-6 and TRBJ1-2, with D perhaps matching TRBD1 (5 bases). This chain's CDR3 is CASSFWGDGYTF. The CDR3 DNA follows: TGTGCCAGCAGTTTTTGGGGGGATGGCTACACCTTC.